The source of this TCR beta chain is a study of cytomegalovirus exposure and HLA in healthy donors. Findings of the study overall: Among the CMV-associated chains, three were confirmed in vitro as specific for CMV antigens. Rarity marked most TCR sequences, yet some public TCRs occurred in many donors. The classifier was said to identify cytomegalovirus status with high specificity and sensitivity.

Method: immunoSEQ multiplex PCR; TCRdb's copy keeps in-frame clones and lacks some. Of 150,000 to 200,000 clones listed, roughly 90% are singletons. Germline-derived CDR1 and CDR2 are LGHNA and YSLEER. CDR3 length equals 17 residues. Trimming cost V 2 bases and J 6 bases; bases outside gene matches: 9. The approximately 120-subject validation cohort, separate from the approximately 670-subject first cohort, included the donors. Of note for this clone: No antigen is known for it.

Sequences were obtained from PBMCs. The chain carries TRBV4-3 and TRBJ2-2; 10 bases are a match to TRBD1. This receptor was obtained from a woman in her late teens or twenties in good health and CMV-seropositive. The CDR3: CASSQNPGQGTAGELFF. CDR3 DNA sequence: TGCGCCAGCAGCCAAAACCCGGGACAGGGGACGGCCGGGGAGCTGTTTTTT.